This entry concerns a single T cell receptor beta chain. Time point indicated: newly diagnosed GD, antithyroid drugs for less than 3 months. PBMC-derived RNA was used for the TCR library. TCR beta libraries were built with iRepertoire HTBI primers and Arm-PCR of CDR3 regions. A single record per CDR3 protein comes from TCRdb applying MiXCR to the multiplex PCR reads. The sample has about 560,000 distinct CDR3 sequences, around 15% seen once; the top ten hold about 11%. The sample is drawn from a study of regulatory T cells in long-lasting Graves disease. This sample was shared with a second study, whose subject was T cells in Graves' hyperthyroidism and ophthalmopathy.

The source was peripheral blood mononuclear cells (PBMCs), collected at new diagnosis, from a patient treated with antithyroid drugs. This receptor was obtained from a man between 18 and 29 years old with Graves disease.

CDR3 DNA: TGTGCCAGCAGCTCCCAGGATGGCAGGGCGATGATCGAGCAGTACTTC. Protein product: CASSSQDGRAMIEQYF. The J gene is TRBJ2-7, the V gene TRBV14; D might be TRBD1 (5 bases). From germline, CDR1 is SGHDN and CDR2 FVKESK. The CDR3 covers 16 residues. The V and J ends lost 5 bases and 6 bases respectively, with 23 bases between them.